This TCR beta chain was recorded in a study of blood T cell repertoires in COVID-19. Across the study: Samples came from the United States, Italy and Spain, spanning acute and convalescent COVID-19.

Recovered status applied to Cohort 3 donors who had two consecutive negative PCRs. It also applied to those with clearance or with symptom resolution. The CDR3 length is 14 residues. Trimming removed 5 bases from V and 4 bases from J, with 14 bases in between. The germline V gene has CDR1 SGHVS and CDR2 FNYEAQ. Methods used by the authors: It was from reference gene primer amplification that nucleated cell counts were estimated. Some clones are missing from TCRdb's copy, which holds only in-frame ones; the method was immunoSEQ multiplex PCR. The D gene and trimming were derived from the DNA, and the V and J assignments and clone size from that table. This table has 300,000 to 350,000 clones, 70% to 90% appearing once. This clone was detected many times.

The TCR sequence derives from a man aged 30-40 years who had recovered from COVID-19. The chain has TRBV7-6 and TRBJ2-5; D is unresolved. The sequenced material came from PBMCs or T cells enriched from blood (not recorded which). The CDR3 nucleotides read TGTGCCAGCAGCCACACGAAACCGGGAGAGACCCAGTACTTC. Translating gives CASSHTKPGETQYF.